One TCR beta chain is described in this entry. The data are from a study of blood T cell repertoires in COVID-19. For the study at large: Acute and convalescent COVID-19 samples came from the United States, Italy and Spain. In each case, the material was cDNA or gDNA derived from T cells, B-cell-depleted T cells, or PBMCs.

Per the original data handling: Using reference gene primer amplification, nucleated cell counts were estimated. Using immunoSEQ multiplex PCR, the repertoire was profiled, and TCRdb retains in-frame clones only, with some absent. For V, J and clone size, that table is used; D and trimming come from the DNA. The sample contains 65,000 to 85,000 clones, approximately 90% of which appear only once. Sequencing was carried out using peripheral blood. This clonotype was sampled from a human donor in a cohort sampled during active COVID-19.

The CDR3 loop reads CASSPDRQETQYF. DNA for the CDR3: TGTGCCAGCAGTCCCGACAGACAAGAGACCCAGTACTTC. The chain combines TRBV6-5 with TRBJ2-5; possible D gene TRBD1, 5 bases. This CDR3 has 13 residues. V was pared by 5 bases and J by 2 bases, with 9 bases between. In germline, CDR1 is MNHEY, CDR2 SVGAGI.